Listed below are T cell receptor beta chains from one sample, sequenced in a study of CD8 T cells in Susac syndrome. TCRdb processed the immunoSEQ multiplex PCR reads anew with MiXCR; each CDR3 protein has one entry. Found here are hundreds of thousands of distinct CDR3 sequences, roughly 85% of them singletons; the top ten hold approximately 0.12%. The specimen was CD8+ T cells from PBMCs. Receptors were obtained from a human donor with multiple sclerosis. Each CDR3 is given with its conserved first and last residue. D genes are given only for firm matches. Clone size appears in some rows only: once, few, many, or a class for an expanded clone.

cdr3_aa: CAWRVSGGVYEQFF
cdr3_nt: TGTGCCTGGAGAGTCAGCGGGGGGGTATATGAGCAGTTCTTC
d_call: TRBD2
v_call: TRBV30
j_call: TRBJ2-1
clone_size: once

cdr3_aa: CASRKNYGYTF
cdr3_nt: TGTGCCAGCAGGAAAAACTATGGCTACACCTTC
d_call: -
v_call: TRBV27
j_call: TRBJ1-2
clone_size: -

cdr3_aa: CASSQAPGRRNTEAFF
cdr3_nt: TGTGCCAGCAGCCAAGCCCCCGGACGGAGGAACACTGAAGCTTTCTTT
d_call: -
v_call: TRBV14
j_call: TRBJ1-1
clone_size: -

cdr3_aa: CASSSFGTETDTQYF
cdr3_nt: TGTGCCAGCAGTTCGTTCGGGACAGAGACAGATACGCAGTATTTT
d_call: TRBD1
v_call: TRBV6-5
j_call: TRBJ2-3
clone_size: -

cdr3_aa: CAGGSGRINEQFF
cdr3_nt: TGTGCCGGGGGTAGCGGGAGAATTAATGAGCAGTTCTTC
d_call: TRBD2
v_call: TRBV30
j_call: TRBJ2-1
clone_size: once

cdr3_aa: CASSYIRKSTEAFF
cdr3_nt: TGTGCCAGCAGTTACATCCGCAAGAGCACTGAAGCTTTCTTT
d_call: -
v_call: TRBV6-5
j_call: TRBJ1-1
clone_size: -

cdr3_aa: CASGLAMAGNEQFF
cdr3_nt: TGTGCTAGTGGTTTGGCCATGGCAGGGAATGAGCAGTTCTTC
d_call: -
v_call: TRBV12-5
j_call: TRBJ2-1
clone_size: -

cdr3_aa: CASSFLGVNEAFF
cdr3_nt: TGTGCCAGCAGCTTTTTAGGGGTCAATGAAGCTTTCTTT
d_call: -
v_call: TRBV5-5
j_call: TRBJ1-1
clone_size: -

cdr3_aa: CASSQLAGAYNEQFF
cdr3_nt: TGTGCCAGCAGTCAACTAGCGGGGGCCTACAATGAGCAGTTCTTC
d_call: TRBD2
v_call: TRBV4-1
j_call: TRBJ2-1
clone_size: few

cdr3_aa: CASSPGDGNSNQPQHF
cdr3_nt: TGCGCCAGCAGCCCCGGGGACGGAAATAGCAATCAGCCCCAGCATTTT
d_call: -
v_call: TRBV5-1
j_call: TRBJ1-5
clone_size: -

cdr3_aa: CASSFRQGSYEQYF
cdr3_nt: TGTGCCAGCAGCTTTCGCCAGGGTTCCTACGAGCAGTACTTC
d_call: -
v_call: TRBV5-5
j_call: TRBJ2-7
clone_size: few

cdr3_aa: CSARDLWDRGYNEQFF
cdr3_nt: TGCAGTGCTAGAGATCTCTGGGACAGGGGATACAATGAGCAGTTCTTC
d_call: TRBD1
v_call: TRBV20-1
j_call: TRBJ2-1
clone_size: -

cdr3_aa: CASSQITGPDEQYF
cdr3_nt: TGTGCCAGCAGCCAAATTACAGGGCCAGATGAGCAGTACTTC
d_call: -
v_call: TRBV4-2
j_call: TRBJ2-7
clone_size: -

cdr3_aa: CASSLLGISYNEQFF
cdr3_nt: TGTGCCAGCAGCTTACTCGGCATATCCTACAATGAGCAGTTCTTC
d_call: -
v_call: TRBV11-2
j_call: TRBJ2-1
clone_size: -

cdr3_aa: CASSLGLAELSDTQYF
cdr3_nt: TGTGCCAGCAGCTTAGGACTAGCGGAGCTTTCAGATACGCAGTATTTT
d_call: TRBD2
v_call: TRBV7-9
j_call: TRBJ2-3
clone_size: -

cdr3_aa: CAISGAGVAADQPQLF
cdr3_nt: TGTGCCATCAGTGGGGCCGGCGTGGCGGCCGATCAGCCCCAGCTTTTT
d_call: -
v_call: TRBV10-3
j_call: TRBJ1-5
clone_size: -

cdr3_aa: CASSLRGFNEQFF
cdr3_nt: TGTGCCAGCAGTTTGAGAGGATTCAATGAGCAGTTCTTC
d_call: -
v_call: TRBV27
j_call: TRBJ2-1
clone_size: -

cdr3_aa: CASSQGDGIVAGVSEQYF
cdr3_nt: TGCGCCAGCAGCCAAGGGGATGGAATAGTAGCGGGAGTATCCGAGCAGTACTTC
d_call: TRBD2
v_call: TRBV4-1
j_call: TRBJ2-7
clone_size: -

cdr3_aa: CASSLTGEGNQPQHF
cdr3_nt: TGCGCCAGCAGCCTCACAGGGGAAGGTAATCAGCCCCAGCATTTT
d_call: TRBD1
v_call: TRBV4-1
j_call: TRBJ1-5
clone_size: -

cdr3_aa: CASSLAGYSNQPQHF
cdr3_nt: TGTGCCAGCAGTTTGGCCGGTTATAGCAATCAGCCCCAGCATTTT
d_call: -
v_call: TRBV5-1
j_call: TRBJ1-5
clone_size: -